Listed below are T cell receptor beta chains from one sample, sequenced in a study of cytomegalovirus exposure and HLA in healthy donors. Only in-frame clones appear in the TCRdb table, and some are missing; sequencing was by immunoSEQ multiplex PCR. The sample yields under 150,000 clones, approximately 79% seen once. The source material was PBMCs. The origin of the receptors is a man younger than 35 in good health and CMV-seronegative. CDR3s include the opening cysteine and the closing phenylalanine or tryptophan. Fields, in order: J gene, clone size, D gene, V gene, CDR3 DNA, CDR3 protein. D genes are given only for firm matches. Clone size is given for some rows only: seen once, a few or many times, or a class if the clone is expanded.

TRBJ2-7,-,-,TRBV27,TGTGCCAGCAGTTTCGGGGGCTACGAGCAGTACTTC,CASSFGGYEQYF
TRBJ2-3,-,TRBD2,TRBV6-5,TGTGCCACTCTAGCGGGGACCACAGATACGCAGTATTTT,CATLAGTTDTQYF
TRBJ1-1,-,TRBD1,TRBV11-2,TGTGCCAGCAGCCGGGGACAGCGGAACACTGAAGCTTTCTTT,CASSRGQRNTEAFF
TRBJ2-7,-,-,TRBV27,TGTGCCAGCAAGGGGACTGCGGCCTCCTACGAGCAGTACTTC,CASKGTAASYEQYF
TRBJ2-1,-,-,TRBV13,TGTGCCAGCAGCAAGGAAGGGAGATGGGCGTTCTTC,CASSKEGRWAFF
TRBJ1-6,-,-,TRBV19,TGTGCCAGTAGGGCGAGGGGGGGCGCCGATAATTCACCCCTCCACTTT,CASRARGGADNSPLHF
TRBJ1-3,once,-,TRBV11-2,TGTGCCAGCAGCTTAGCAACAGAGCCCGCGGGCACCATATATTTT,CASSLATEPAGTIYF
TRBJ2-3,-,TRBD2,TRBV5-1,TGCGCCAGCAGCCGGACTAGCGGGGGGGGTCCCGGTACGCAGTATTTT,CASSRTSGGGPGTQYF
TRBJ1-1,few,TRBD1,TRBV19,TGTGCCTCCACAGGGGGCCCGAACACTGAAGCTTTCTTT,CASTGGPNTEAFF
TRBJ2-1,once,-,TRBV6-5,TGTGCCAGCTCTTCCGGGGGTGAATACAATGAGCAGTTCTTC,CASSSGGEYNEQFF
TRBJ2-3,-,TRBD2,TRBV6-6,TGTGCCAGCAGTTCTAGCGGGGGGGCCACGGATACGCAGTATTTT,CASSSSGGATDTQYF
TRBJ1-6,once,TRBD1,TRBV7-2,TGTGCCAGCAGCTTAGATGGGACAGGGGGAGGTTCACCCCTCCACTTT,CASSLDGTGGGSPLHF
TRBJ1-6,-,-,TRBV27,TGTGCCAGCAGCCATGGGCTTGTACAGGTCGATAATTCACCCCTCCACTTT,CASSHGLVQVDNSPLHF
TRBJ1-1,few,TRBD1,TRBV5-1,TGCGCCAGCAGCTATGTTACAGGGGACACTGAAGCTTTCTTT,CASSYVTGDTEAFF
TRBJ1-1,-,-,TRBV12-5,TGTGCTAGTGGTTTGGCGGGAAGTTTGGGCACTGAAGCTTTCTTT,CASGLAGSLGTEAFF
TRBJ1-1,-,-,TRBV6-5,TGTGCCAGCAGTGTCGACACTGAAGCTTTCTTT,CASSVDTEAFF
TRBJ2-7,-,-,TRBV10-3,TGTGCCATCAGTGAGTCTTCGATCGGGATCAACACCTACGAGCAGTACTTC,CAISESSIGINTYEQYF
TRBJ1-1,few,-,TRBV10-3,TGTGCCATCAGGTCGAGGGAGGCGAACACTGAAGCTTTCTTT,CAIRSREANTEAFF
TRBJ1-2,-,-,TRBV14,TGTGCCAGCAGCCAAGAGCGAGGGCCCGCCTGCGGCTACACCTTC,CASSQERGPACGYTF
TRBJ2-7,-,TRBD1,TRBV10-3,TGTGCCATCAGTGAGGGACAGGGAGTTTACGAGCAGTACTTC,CAISEGQGVYEQYF
TRBJ2-7,-,-,TRBV27,TGTGCCAGCAGTTTATCGTTGGGGGCGCGAACCTACGAGCAGTACTTC,CASSLSLGARTYEQYF
TRBJ1-6,-,-,TRBV6-1,TGTGCCAGCAGTTCCAGGGCTTCACCCCTCCACTTT,CASSSRASPLHF
TRBJ1-1,-,TRBD1,TRBV10-3,TGTGCCATCAGTCCAACCTATGGACAGGGGCAGGACACTGAAGCTTTCTTT,CAISPTYGQGQDTEAFF
TRBJ2-7,-,-,TRBV5-1,TGCGCCAGCAGCTTGCCCGGGGACGAGCAGTACTTC,CASSLPGDEQYF
TRBJ2-1,-,-,TRBV19,TGTGCCAGTAGTATAGTACAAGCCCTCGGGAATGAGCAGTTCTTC,CASSIVQALGNEQFF
TRBJ2-2,-,TRBD1,TRBV7-2,TGTGCCAGCAGCTTAGCCGGGACAGCGAACACCGGGGAGCTGTTTTTT,CASSLAGTANTGELFF
TRBJ1-1,once,-,TRBV5-1,TGCGCCAGCAGCTTGAATCCGGGGTTGGTGAATCGGAACACTGAAGCTTTCTTT,CASSLNPGLVNRNTEAFF
TRBJ2-3,-,TRBD1,TRBV5-4,TGTGCCAGCAGCGTGCCGGGACAGGTCACAGATACGCAGTATTTT,CASSVPGQVTDTQYF
TRBJ2-7,-,-,TRBV30,TGTGCCTGGAGGGAGCTATACGAGCAGTACTTC,CAWRELYEQYF
TRBJ1-2,-,TRBD1,TRBV7-2,TGTGCCAGCAGCCGCGACAGGGTAGGCGGCTACACCTTC,CASSRDRVGGYTF
TRBJ2-1,-,TRBD2,TRBV19,TGTGCCAGTAGTACACTAGCGGGGGCCGGTGAGCAGTTCTTC,CASSTLAGAGEQFF
TRBJ2-3,-,TRBD2,TRBV7-2,TGTGCCAGCAGCCGACTAGCGGGGGGGCCAATCTACCCAGATACGCAGTATTTT,CASSRLAGGPIYPDTQYF
TRBJ2-3,-,TRBD2,TRBV9,TGTGCCAGCAGCGAAACAGCGGGGGAGAGGGCAGATACGCAGTATTTT,CASSETAGERADTQYF
TRBJ2-5,-,TRBD2,TRBV7-2,TGTGCCAGCAGCTTATCATCTAGCGGGGTTCAAGAGACCCAGTACTTC,CASSLSSSGVQETQYF
TRBJ2-7,-,-,TRBV5-1,TGCGCCAGCAGCTTGGTTCCCCAAGGGACAACTACGACCTACGAGCAGTACTTC,CASSLVPQGTTTTYEQYF
TRBJ2-1,-,-,TRBV4-1,TGCGCCAGCAGCCAAGATCAGCGGGACACCTACAATGAGCAGTTCTTC,CASSQDQRDTYNEQFF
TRBJ2-3,-,TRBD2,TRBV5-6,TGTGCCAGCAGCCCAGGAAGCGGGGGGCCCACAGATACGCAGTATTTT,CASSPGSGGPTDTQYF
TRBJ1-6,once,TRBD1,TRBV6-1,TGTGCCAGCCTTGGTTTGGGACAGATTAATTCACCCCTCCACTTT,CASLGLGQINSPLHF
TRBJ2-7,-,TRBD2,TRBV19,TGTGCCAGTAGCGTCCGGGACTACACCTACGAGCAGTACTTC,CASSVRDYTYEQYF
TRBJ2-7,-,-,TRBV5-1,TGCGCCAGCAGCTTGGACAGGCGTTCCTACGAGCAGTACTTC,CASSLDRRSYEQYF